The 22 T cell receptor beta chains in this list originate from one sample, sequenced in a study of breast tumors, draining lymph nodes, adjacent tissues. TCRdb processed the multiplex PCR reads anew with MiXCR; each CDR3 protein has one entry. The sample records about 120,000 distinct CDR3 sequences, nearly 20% being singletons. Axillary draining lymph nodes of breast cancer patients supplied the node samples. The sample was axillary lymph node tissue. The receptors originated from a female donor with breast cancer. Some clones in this sample may be carry-over from other donors' samples.

The sample holds many counts of this clonotype. This rearrangement joins TRBV9 to TRBJ1-5; 8 nucleotides agree with TRBD1. Trimming cost V 0 bases and J 6 bases; bases outside gene matches: 5. From germline, CDR1 is SGDLS and CDR2 YYNGEE. The CDR3 is made up of 15 amino acids. The CDR3 spells CASSVEGQGGQPQHF. The CDR3 nucleotides read TGTGCCAGCAGCGTAGAAGGACAGGGCGGTCAGCCCCAGCATTTT.

This clonotype was recorded many times. The chain recombines TRBV7-9 with TRBJ2-1; 9 bases line up with TRBD2. Germline CDR1 SEHNR, CDR2 FQNEAQ (reference sequence). The CDR3 has 16 residues. The V gene end was trimmed by 1 base and the J gene end by 8 bases; junction bases not matched to a gene: 9. CDR3 loop: CASSLDGTSYYDEQFF. The CDR3 DNA is TGTGCCAGCAGCTTAGATGGGACTAGCTATTACGATGAGCAGTTCTTC.

This clonotype was picked up many times. The V call is TRBV7-8, the J call TRBJ1-4; D is unclear. The CDR3 is 15 amino acids. CDR1 and CDR2 from the germline V gene are SGHVS and FQNEAQ. V lost 5 bases to trimming and J lost 8 bases, with 18 bases between them. The CDR3 region has the DNA TGTGCCAGCAGCACTGAAGGAGGTATAAGAGAAAAACTGTTTTTT. Its translation: CASSTEGGIREKLFF.

This clonotype was seen only a few times. This chain connects TRBV11-3 to TRBJ1-1; no clear D gene. Trimming left V 0 bases short and J 4 bases short, with 6 bases between. Germline CDR1 and CDR2: SGHNT and YENEEA. This CDR3 has 13 amino acids. CDR3 DNA: TGTGCCAGCAGCTTAGAGATGTCCACTGAAGCTTTCTTT. Translation: CASSLEMSTEAFF.

Worth noting for this clonotype: A clone one base away is much larger, so this may be a read error. The CDR3 here is CASRIMGRGTTYGYTF. CDR3 coding DNA: TGTGCCAGCAGAATTATGGGCAGGGGCACTACCTATGGCTACACCTTC. The gene calls are TRBV27 and TRBJ1-2; a possible D gene is TRBD1 (6 bases). Trimming removed 6 bases at V and 4 bases at J, with 21 bases between. The CDR3 extends over 16 amino acids. Germline assignment: CDR1 MNHEY and CDR2 SMNVEV (reference sequence).

Ten or more counts support this clonotype. The chain links TRBV7-3 to TRBJ2-2, with a tentative D call TRBD1 (6 bases). Germline CDR1 SGHTA, CDR2 FQGTGA. Deletions cut 5 bases from V and 5 bases from J, with 9 bases between. The CDR3 has 13 residues. Written as DNA, the CDR3 is TGTGCCAGCAGCCCCACAGGGACCGGGGAGCTGTTTTTT. Protein sequence: CASSPTGTGELFF.

Many counts were recorded for this clonotype. The V call is TRBV12-3 or TRBV12-4, the J call TRBJ1-2, with D perhaps TRBD1 (6 bases). V was pared by 7 bases and J by 8 bases, with 17 bases between. The CDR3 covers 13 residues. CDR3 sequence reads: CASTGVGAEGYTF. The DNA of the CDR3 is TGTGCCAGCACGGGCGTGGGGGCGGAAGGCTACACCTTC.

Comment on this clonotype: A much larger clone is a single base away; this may be a read error. The rearrangement uses TRBV6-6 and TRBJ2-1, with a possible D match to TRBD2 (5 bases). The CDR3 extends over 13 amino acids. Looked up from germline, CDR1 is MNHNY and CDR2 is SVGAGI (reference sequence). The CDR3, as DNA: TGTACCAGCGGTTTAAGCGCCGGTGATGAGCAGTTCTTC. This gives the protein CTSGLSAGDEQFF.

In this sample, this clonotype turned up many times. The rearrangement joins TRBV5-4 to TRBJ2-7; 13 nucleotides agree with TRBD2. The CDR3 loop spans 16 amino acids. Trimming cost V 0 bases and J 7 bases; bases outside gene matches: 7. The germline V gene has CDR1 SGHNT and CDR2 YYREEE (reference sequence). The CDR3: CASSLGLAGGPREQYF. The CDR3 DNA reads as TGTGCCAGCAGCTTGGGACTAGCGGGGGGCCCAAGGGAGCAGTACTTC.

With respect to this clonotype: A much bigger clone sits one base away, suggesting this may be a read error. V gene TRBV3-1 combines with J gene TRBJ2-3; D is unclear. From germline, CDR1 is LGHDT and CDR2 YNNKEL (reference sequence). V was cut by 4 bases and J by 2 bases, with 7 bases left in between. This CDR3 is 13 amino acids long. In DNA, the CDR3 is TGTGCCAGCAGCCGGAGAAACACAGATACGCAGTATTTT. It translates to CASSRRNTDTQYF.

Many counts were recorded for this clonotype. This chain connects TRBV5-5 to TRBJ1-4; D is ambiguous. The CDR3 extends over 15 amino acids. The germline V gene encodes CDR1 SGHKS and CDR2 YYEKEE (reference sequence). The ends were cut back, 1 base at V and 5 bases at J, with 12 bases in the middle. As DNA, the CDR3 is TGTGCCAGCAGCTTGCTAGGACTCGCCAATGAAAAACTGTTTTTT. Translated, it gives CASSLLGLANEKLFF.

This clonotype occurred many times. The rearrangement uses TRBV6-2 or TRBV6-3 and TRBJ1-2; the match to TRBD1 covers 8 bases. J gave up 5 bases and V 10 bases, and 9 bases lay outside the gene matches. Germline assignment: CDR1 MNHEY and CDR2 SVGEGT. The CDR3 is made up of 13 amino acids. The CDR3 nucleotides are TGTGCCACCACAGGACAGGGAAGTTATGGCTACACCTTC. This sequence encodes CATTGQGSYGYTF.

Points on this clonotype: This may arise from a read error, as a much more abundant clone is one base away. The J gene is TRBJ2-1, the V gene TRBV6-5; TRBD1 is a possible D gene (6 bases). The germline V gene encodes CDR1 MNHEY and CDR2 SVGAGI. CDR3 length: 14 residues. CDR3 in DNA: TGTGCCGGCAGGGGTTGGGGGACCTACAATGAGCAGTTCTTC. Its translation: CAGRGWGTYNEQFF.

There are many counts of this clonotype. The rearrangement uses TRBV20-1 and TRBJ2-1, with D uncertain. The V gene's germline CDR1 is DFQATT and CDR2 SNEGSKA (reference sequence). Trimming shortened V by 4 bases and J by 7 bases, and 11 bases separated the two germline ends. The CDR3 runs to 12 residues. The CDR3: CSANKGINEQFF. The CDR3 nucleotides are TGCAGTGCTAACAAGGGTATTAATGAGCAGTTCTTC.

This clonotype was counted at least ten times. The rearrangement links TRBV19 to TRBJ2-1; 10 nucleotides line up with TRBD2. This CDR3 comprises 14 residues. Germline V gene sequence: CDR1 LNHDA, CDR2 SQIVND (reference sequence). J lost 7 bases, V lost 7 bases, and 7 bases had no gene match. CDR3: CASNLAGVSNEQFF. The CDR3 DNA sequence: TGTGCCAGTAATCTAGCGGGAGTATCAAATGAGCAGTTCTTC.

V gene TRBV12-3 or TRBV12-4 combines with J gene TRBJ1-5; possibly TRBD1 for D (6 bases). CDR3 length: 15 residues. Trimming shortened V by 3 bases and J by 0 bases, and 9 bases separated the two germline ends. Written as DNA, the CDR3 is TGTGCCAGCAGTTTCTCAGGGGTTAGCAATCAGCCCCAGCATTTT. Translated, it gives CASSFSGVSNQPQHF.

This clonotype was detected many times. The chain has TRBV20-1 and TRBJ2-7; 14 bases are shared with TRBD2. J lost 1 base, V lost 4 bases, and 15 bases had no gene match. The germline gives CDR1 DFQATT, CDR2 SNEGSKA (reference sequence). This CDR3 has 19 residues. CDR3 in amino acids: CSAITGTSGRASKSYEQYF. Here the CDR3 DNA reads TGCAGTGCTATAACCGGGACTAGCGGGAGAGCGTCTAAGTCCTACGAGCAGTACTTC.

As to this clonotype: Without the conserved terminal phenylalanine or tryptophan, this CDR3 likely stems from a read error. The chain is built from TRBV4-1 and TRBJ1-1, with a possible D match to TRBD1 (5 bases). The length of the CDR3 is 16 residues. Trimming cost V 2 bases and J 4 bases, with 17 bases left between them. Germline CDR1 and CDR2: MGHRA and YSYEKL. CDR3 protein: CASSQPLKRGSTEAFL. CDR3 DNA sequence: TGCGCCAGCAGCCAACCATTGAAGAGGGGCAGCACTGAAGCTTTCCTT.

This clonotype was counted at least ten times. This sequence joins TRBV20-1 and TRBJ2-3, with D possibly being TRBD1 or TRBD2 (5 bases each). V was trimmed by 0 bases and J by 1 base, leaving 11 bases between them. From germline, CDR1 is DFQATT and CDR2 SNEGSKA (reference sequence). CDR3 size: 15 residues. The CDR3 sequence: CSARDPGRRTDTQYF. CDR3 DNA sequence: TGCAGTGCTAGAGATCCGGGGCGTCGCACAGATACGCAGTATTTT.

This clonotype was counted many times. The V and J genes are TRBV3-1 and TRBJ2-5; TRBD1 or TRBD2 may be the D gene (5 bases each). The CDR3 covers 14 residues. CDR1 and CDR2 (germline): LGHDT, YNNKEL (reference sequence). V lost 6 bases, J lost 2 bases, and 13 bases lay in between. In DNA form, the CDR3 reads TGTGCCAGCAGGGAAGAGGGGATGCAAGAGACCCAGTACTTC. Translation gives CASREEGMQETQYF.

Worth noting for this clonotype: This may arise from a read error, as a much more abundant clone is one base away. The chain couples TRBV15 to TRBJ1-5; D remains unclear. Deletions cut 5 bases from V and 3 bases from J, with 5 bases between. Germline V gene lookup returns CDR1 LNHNV and CDR2 YYDKDF (reference sequence). The CDR3 length is 12 residues. The CDR3 region is CATSGVNQPQHF. The CDR3 DNA follows: TGTGCCACCAGCGGGGTCAATCAGCCCCAGCATTTT.

This clonotype came up a few times. The CDR3 spells CASSVGRGMAEAFF. CDR3 sequence (DNA): TGTGCCAGCAGCGTCGGAAGAGGGATGGCTGAAGCTTTCTTT. The chain carries TRBV5-5 and TRBJ1-1; D remains ambiguous. Per germline, CDR1 SGHKS and CDR2 YYEKEE (reference sequence). V lost 4 bases, J lost 6 bases, and 16 bases lay in between. This CDR3 is 14 amino acids long.